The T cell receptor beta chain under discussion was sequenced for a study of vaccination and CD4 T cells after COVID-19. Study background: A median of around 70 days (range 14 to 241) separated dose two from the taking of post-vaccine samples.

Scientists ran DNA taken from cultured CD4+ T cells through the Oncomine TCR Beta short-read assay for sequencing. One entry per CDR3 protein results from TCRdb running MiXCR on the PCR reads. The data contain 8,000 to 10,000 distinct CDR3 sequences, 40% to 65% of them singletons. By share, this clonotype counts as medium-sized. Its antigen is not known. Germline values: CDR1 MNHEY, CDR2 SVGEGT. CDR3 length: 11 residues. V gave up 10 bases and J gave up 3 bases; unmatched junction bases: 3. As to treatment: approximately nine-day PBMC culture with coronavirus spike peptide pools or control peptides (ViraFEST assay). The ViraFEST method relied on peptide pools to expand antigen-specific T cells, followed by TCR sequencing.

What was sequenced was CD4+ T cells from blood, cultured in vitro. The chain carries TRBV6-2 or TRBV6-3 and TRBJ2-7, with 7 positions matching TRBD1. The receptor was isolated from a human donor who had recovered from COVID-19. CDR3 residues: CANRGVYEQYF. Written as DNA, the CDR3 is TGTGCCAACAGGGGCGTCTACGAGCAGTACTTC.